The rows below give T cell receptor beta chains drawn from one sample of a study of T cell changes during pregnancy in multiple sclerosis. Only in-frame clones appear in the TCRdb table, and some are missing; sequencing was by immunoSEQ multiplex PCR. The sample carries more than 15,000 clones, approximately 80% recorded once. Sample: CD8+ T cells from peripheral blood mononuclear cells, taken after pregnancy. Receptor source: a female donor in good health, enrolled as a control in a pregnancy study. Both conserved end residues are part of each CDR3. The D gene is left open where the match is weak. Some rows mark clone size as missing; the rest say once, few, many or name a class of expanded clone.

DNA	CDR3	J	size	D	V
TGTGCCAGCAGTGAAGCGGCGGATCTCTCTGGAAACACCATATATTTT	CASSEAADLSGNTIYF	TRBJ1-3	-	-	TRBV6-1
TGTGCCAGCAGCACACCGGCTAGGGGCGGGGAGCTGTTTTTT	CASSTPARGGELFF	TRBJ2-2	-	-	TRBV7-9
TGTGCCAGCAGAACCGGGACAGGGGAAACCGGGGAGCTGTTTTTT	CASRTGTGETGELFF	TRBJ2-2	few	TRBD1	TRBV28
TGTGCCAGCAGCGTAGGACAGCTCACCGGGGAGCTGTTTTTT	CASSVGQLTGELFF	TRBJ2-2	-	-	TRBV9
TGTGCCAGTAGTATAGTAACAGGCGGCACCGGGGAGCTGTTTTTT	CASSIVTGGTGELFF	TRBJ2-2	-	-	TRBV19
TGTGCCAGCAGCTTAGGTGACAGGGAGCTGTTTTTT	CASSLGDRELFF	TRBJ2-2	-	-	TRBV7-8
TGTGCCAGCAGTACTCAACAGAGATACAATGAGCAGTTCTTC	CASSTQQRYNEQFF	TRBJ2-1	few	-	TRBV27
TGTGCCAGCAGCTTGGGCCCCTGGGGTAGCGGAAACTACAATGAGCAGTTCTTC	CASSLGPWGSGNYNEQFF	TRBJ2-1	-	-	TRBV5-4
TGTGCCAGCAGTGGAGGGGGCAGCAATCAGCCCCAGCATTTT	CASSGGGSNQPQHF	TRBJ1-5	-	TRBD1	TRBV9
TGTGCCAGCAGCTGGGGATGGGGCAACGAGCAGTACTTC	CASSWGWGNEQYF	TRBJ2-7	-	-	TRBV5-4
TGTGCCATCAGCGCACTAGTAAGCGGCTCGGATGAGCAGTTCTTC	CAISALVSGSDEQFF	TRBJ2-1	-	-	TRBV10-3
TGTGCCAGCAGCGTAGGAGCAGGGACCTACGAGCAGTACTTC	CASSVGAGTYEQYF	TRBJ2-7	-	-	TRBV9
TGTGCCACCAGCAGAGAGGCAGGGATCTCACCCCTCCACTTT	CATSREAGISPLHF	TRBJ1-6	-	-	TRBV15
TGTGCCAGCAGCCTCGGACAGGGGAATCAGCCCCAGCATTTT	CASSLGQGNQPQHF	TRBJ1-5	-	TRBD1	TRBV7-9
TGTGCCAGTGACTCAGGGACTAGCGGGAGCAATGAGCAGTTCTTC	CASDSGTSGSNEQFF	TRBJ2-1	few	TRBD2	TRBV28
TGTGCCAGCGCGGAAGAGGGACTAAGCACAGATACGCAGTATTTT	CASAEEGLSTDTQYF	TRBJ2-3	-	TRBD2	TRBV4-2
TGTGCCAGCAGTGGACAGCACGGAAGCTCCTACGAGCAGTACTTC	CASSGQHGSSYEQYF	TRBJ2-7	-	-	TRBV6-1
TGTGCCAGCAGCCCCTCTCCTAACACCGGGGAGCTGTTTTTT	CASSPSPNTGELFF	TRBJ2-2	-	-	TRBV5-6
TGTGCCAGCAGTTTGGGAGGGAGGGCTACCTACGAGCAGTACTTC	CASSLGGRATYEQYF	TRBJ2-7	-	TRBD2	TRBV27
TGTGCCAGCAGCGTACAGGGGACCAATGAGCAGTTCTTC	CASSVQGTNEQFF	TRBJ2-1	-	-	TRBV9
TGTGCCTGGAACCTACTAGCGGGAGTAGGCAATGAGCAGTTCTTC	CAWNLLAGVGNEQFF	TRBJ2-1	-	TRBD2	TRBV30
TGTGCCAGCAGTTTAACCGCAGGGCAGAACACTGAAGCTTTCTTT	CASSLTAGQNTEAFF	TRBJ1-1	once	-	TRBV27
TGTGCCAGCAGTTCCTCGGACAGGGGGCACTCTGGGGCCAACGTCCTGACTTTC	CASSSSDRGHSGANVLTF	TRBJ2-6	-	TRBD1	TRBV28
TGTGCCAGCAGCGGGACTAGCGGGCGGAACACAGATACGCAGTATTTT	CASSGTSGRNTDTQYF	TRBJ2-3	-	TRBD2	TRBV9
TGTGCCAGCAGCGTAGCAGGGACAGGGGGTGGAAACACCATATATTTT	CASSVAGTGGGNTIYF	TRBJ1-3	-	TRBD1	TRBV9
TGTGCCATCAGTGAGTCCTTCGGGGGTACTGAAGCTTTCTTT	CAISESFGGTEAFF	TRBJ1-1	-	-	TRBV10-3
TGTGCCAGCAGTTTAGCGGGATGGTCGAATGAGCAGTTCTTC	CASSLAGWSNEQFF	TRBJ2-1	once	-	TRBV27
TGTGCCAGCAGTGGACAGATTGAACTGTATAGCAATCAGCCCCAGCATTTT	CASSGQIELYSNQPQHF	TRBJ1-5	-	-	TRBV2
TGCAGCACCGTAGACTTATCAGGGTTAAATGGCTACACCTTC	CSTVDLSGLNGYTF	TRBJ1-2	-	-	TRBV29-1
TGTGCCACCAGCAGAGATGTGCAAGCCTCAAATGAGCAGTTCTTC	CATSRDVQASNEQFF	TRBJ2-1	-	-	TRBV15
TGCGCCAGCAGCCAAGGCCAGCGGGAGATCCACAATGAGCAGTTCTTC	CASSQGQREIHNEQFF	TRBJ2-1	once	TRBD2	TRBV4-3
TGTGCCAGCAGTGCCCCCTCGACAGCCCAAGAGACCCAGTACTTC	CASSAPSTAQETQYF	TRBJ2-5	-	-	TRBV6-4
TGTGCCAGCAGCCAAACCACTAGCAACGATGAGCAGTTCTTC	CASSQTTSNDEQFF	TRBJ2-1	-	-	TRBV6-4
TGTGCCAGCAGTTTATCAGTGGGGGCCTCGGGAAGCTATGGCTACACCTTC	CASSLSVGASGSYGYTF	TRBJ1-2	-	-	TRBV27
TGTGCCAGCAGCAAAGAAGGCGGGACAGGGGCCCGCTACGAGCAGTACTTC	CASSKEGGTGARYEQYF	TRBJ2-7	once	-	TRBV21-1
TGTGCCAGCAGCGTGGGCGGGGGTGGCTACACCTTC	CASSVGGGGYTF	TRBJ1-2	-	-	TRBV5-6
TGTGCCAGCAGTGAAATATACAGGACAGATACGCAGTATTTT	CASSEIYRTDTQYF	TRBJ2-3	-	-	TRBV2
TGTGCCAGCAGCCCAGTGGCCTCCGGGAACTATGGCTACACCTTC	CASSPVASGNYGYTF	TRBJ1-2	-	-	TRBV7-9
TGTGCCAGCAGTTACGGGCAGTCCTCCTACGAGCAGTACTTC	CASSYGQSSYEQYF	TRBJ2-7	medium-sized	-	TRBV6-5
TGTGCCAGCAGTGGGCGGGCGGACAGCACAGATACGCAGTATTTT	CASSGRADSTDTQYF	TRBJ2-3	-	-	TRBV6-4
TGTGCCAGCACCCCAGGGACAACCTACGAGCAGTACTTC	CASTPGTTYEQYF	TRBJ2-7	-	-	TRBV7-2
TGTGCCAGCAGCGTTGGGACAGGGCGGGAGACCCAGTACTTC	CASSVGTGRETQYF	TRBJ2-5	-	TRBD1	TRBV9
TGTGCCAGCAGCACCTCAGGGCCTGATCAGCCCCAGCATTTT	CASSTSGPDQPQHF	TRBJ1-5	-	-	TRBV7-9
TGTGCCAGCAGTGTCGACGCGGGCGACACCGGGGAGCTGTTTTTT	CASSVDAGDTGELFF	TRBJ2-2	once	-	TRBV6-1